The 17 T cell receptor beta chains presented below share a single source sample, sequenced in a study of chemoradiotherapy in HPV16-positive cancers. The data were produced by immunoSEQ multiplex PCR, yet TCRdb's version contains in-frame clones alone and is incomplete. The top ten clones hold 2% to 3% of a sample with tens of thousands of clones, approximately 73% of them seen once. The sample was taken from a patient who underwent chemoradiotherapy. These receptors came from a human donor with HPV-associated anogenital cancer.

The CDR3 sequence: CAWSSWTSGRANAYEQYF. In DNA form, the CDR3 reads TGTGCCTGGAGCTCCTGGACTAGCGGGAGGGCCAATGCTTACGAGCAGTACTTC. This rearrangement joins TRBV30 to TRBJ2-7; 15 nucleotides align to TRBD2. The CDR3 extends over 18 amino acids. Germline CDR1 GTSNPN, CDR2 SVGIG (reference sequence). Trimming at V came to 3 bases and at J to 4 bases, leaving 13 bases not matched to a gene.

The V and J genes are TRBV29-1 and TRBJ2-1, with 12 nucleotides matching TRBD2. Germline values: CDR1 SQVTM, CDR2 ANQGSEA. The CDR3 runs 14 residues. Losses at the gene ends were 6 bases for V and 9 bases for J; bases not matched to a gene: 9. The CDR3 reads CSVRLAGVVIEQFF. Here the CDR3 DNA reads TGCAGCGTAAGACTAGCGGGAGTAGTTATTGAGCAGTTCTTC.

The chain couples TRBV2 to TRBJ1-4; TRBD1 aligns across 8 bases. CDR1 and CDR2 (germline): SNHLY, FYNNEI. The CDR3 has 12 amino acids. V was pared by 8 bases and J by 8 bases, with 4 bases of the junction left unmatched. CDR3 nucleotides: TGTGCCAGCCTCTGGACAGGGGAAAAACTGTTTTTT. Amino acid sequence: CASLWTGEKLFF. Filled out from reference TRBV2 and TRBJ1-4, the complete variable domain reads EPEVTQTPSHQVTQMGQEVILRCVPISNHLYFYWYRQILGQKVEFLVSFYNNEISEKSEIFDDQFSVERPDGSNFTLKIRSTKLEDSAMYFCASLWTGEKLFFGSGTQLSVL.

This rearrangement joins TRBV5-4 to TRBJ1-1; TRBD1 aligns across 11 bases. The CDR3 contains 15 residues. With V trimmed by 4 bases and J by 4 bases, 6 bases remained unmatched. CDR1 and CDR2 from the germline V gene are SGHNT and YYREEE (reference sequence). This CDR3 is CASSLAGTGGTEAFF. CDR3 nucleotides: TGTGCCAGCAGCCTGGCCGGGACAGGGGGCACTGAAGCTTTCTTT.

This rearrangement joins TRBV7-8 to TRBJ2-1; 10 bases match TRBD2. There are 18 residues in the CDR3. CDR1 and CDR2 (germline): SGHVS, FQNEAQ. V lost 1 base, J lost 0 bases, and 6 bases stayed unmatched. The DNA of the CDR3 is TGTGCCAGCAGCTTAGGACTAGCGGGCTGGAGCTCCTACAATGAGCAGTTCTTC. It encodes CASSLGLAGWSSYNEQFF.

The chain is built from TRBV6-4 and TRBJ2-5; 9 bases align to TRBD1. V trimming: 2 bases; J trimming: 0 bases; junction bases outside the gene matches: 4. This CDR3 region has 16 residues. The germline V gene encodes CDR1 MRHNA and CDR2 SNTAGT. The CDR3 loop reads CASSDPTGGNQETQYF. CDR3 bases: TGTGCCAGCAGTGACCCGACAGGGGGAAACCAAGAGACCCAGTACTTC.

The DNA for the CDR3 is TGTGCCTGGAGTCTAAGCGACACCGGGGAGCTGTTTTTT. It specifies CAWSLSDTGELFF. This chain links TRBV30 with TRBJ2-2; no clear D. Germline CDR1 and CDR2: GTSNPN and SVGIG (reference sequence). Trimming shortened V by 2 bases and J by 3 bases, and 7 bases separated the two germline ends. The CDR3 spans 13 residues.

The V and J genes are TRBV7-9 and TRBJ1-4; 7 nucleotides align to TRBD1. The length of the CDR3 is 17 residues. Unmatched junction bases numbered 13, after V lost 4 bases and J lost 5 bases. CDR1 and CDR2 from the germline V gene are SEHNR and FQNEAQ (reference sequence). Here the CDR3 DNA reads TGTGCCAGCAGCTCCTGGGGACCGGGACAGAAAAATGAAAAACTGTTTTTT. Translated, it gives CASSSWGPGQKNEKLFF.

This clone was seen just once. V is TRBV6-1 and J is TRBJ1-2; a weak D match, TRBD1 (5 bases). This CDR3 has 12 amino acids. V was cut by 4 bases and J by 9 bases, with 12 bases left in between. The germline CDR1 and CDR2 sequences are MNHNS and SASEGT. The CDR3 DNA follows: TGTGCCAGCAGTGGTAGACAGACCAGCTACACCTTC. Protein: CASSGRQTSYTF.

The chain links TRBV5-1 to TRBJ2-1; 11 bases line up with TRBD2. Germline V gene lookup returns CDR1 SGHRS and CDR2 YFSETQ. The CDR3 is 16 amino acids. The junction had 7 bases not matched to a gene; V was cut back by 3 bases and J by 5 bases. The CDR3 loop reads CASSWGQLAGDNEQFF. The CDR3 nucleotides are TGCGCCAGCAGCTGGGGGCAACTAGCGGGAGACAATGAGCAGTTCTTC.

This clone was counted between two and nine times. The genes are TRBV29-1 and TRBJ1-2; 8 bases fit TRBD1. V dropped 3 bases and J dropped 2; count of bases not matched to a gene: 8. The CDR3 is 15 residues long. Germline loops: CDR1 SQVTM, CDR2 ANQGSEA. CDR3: CSVDAGTGRNYGYTF. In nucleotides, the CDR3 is TGCAGCGTTGATGCGGGGACAGGACGGAACTATGGCTACACCTTC.

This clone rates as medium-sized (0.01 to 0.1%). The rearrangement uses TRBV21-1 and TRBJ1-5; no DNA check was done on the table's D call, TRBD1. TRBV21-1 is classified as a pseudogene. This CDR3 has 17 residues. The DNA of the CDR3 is TGTGCCAGCAGCAATCGAGGGGGACAGCCCTACAATCAGCCCCAGCATTTT. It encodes CASSNRGGQPYNQPQHF.

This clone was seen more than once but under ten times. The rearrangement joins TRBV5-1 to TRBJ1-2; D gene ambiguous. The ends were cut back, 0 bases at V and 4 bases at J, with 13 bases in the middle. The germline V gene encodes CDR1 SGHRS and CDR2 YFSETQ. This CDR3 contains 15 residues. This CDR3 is CASSLGGRQIYGYTF. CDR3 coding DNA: TGCGCCAGCAGCTTGGGTGGGAGACAAATCTATGGCTACACCTTC.

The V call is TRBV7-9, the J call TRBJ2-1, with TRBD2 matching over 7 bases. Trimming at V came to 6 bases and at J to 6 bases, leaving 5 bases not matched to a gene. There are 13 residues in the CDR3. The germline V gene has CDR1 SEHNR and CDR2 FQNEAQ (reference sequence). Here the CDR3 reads CASSPTSSNEQFF. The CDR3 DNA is TGTGCCAGCAGTCCGACTAGCAGCAATGAGCAGTTCTTC.

The CDR3 DNA reads as TGTGCCAGCAGTTCCCCTTTTGGGGAGGTAAAGACCCAGTACTTC. Its translation is CASSSPFGEVKTQYF. This chain links TRBV28 with TRBJ2-5; D is perhaps TRBD2 (6 bases). The CDR3 covers 15 residues. Trimming took 4 bases from V and 6 from J, leaving 18 bases between them. Germline V gene sequence: CDR1 MDHEN, CDR2 SYDVKM.

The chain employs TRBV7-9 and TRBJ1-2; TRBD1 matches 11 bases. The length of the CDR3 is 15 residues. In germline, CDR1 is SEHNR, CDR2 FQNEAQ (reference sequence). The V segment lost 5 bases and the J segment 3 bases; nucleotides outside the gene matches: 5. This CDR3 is CASSQGQGGYYGYTF. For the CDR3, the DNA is TGTGCCAGCAGCCAGGGACAGGGGGGCTACTATGGCTACACCTTC.

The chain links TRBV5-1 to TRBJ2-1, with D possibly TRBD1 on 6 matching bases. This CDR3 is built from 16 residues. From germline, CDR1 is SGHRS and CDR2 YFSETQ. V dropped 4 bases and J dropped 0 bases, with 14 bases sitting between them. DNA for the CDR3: TGCGCCAGCAGCCTACAGGGCCCCAGCTCCTACAATGAGCAGTTCTTC. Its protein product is CASSLQGPSSYNEQFF.